The clone carrying this T cell receptor (beta chain) was seen once. Its target is not known. The junction departs from the called germline gene at one end, perhaps through a read error. Other DNA sequences from this sample encode an identical CDR3 as well. CDR1 is MGHRA and CDR2 is YSYEKL in the germline V gene. The CDR3 spans 16 residues. Profiled with immunoSEQ multiplex PCR; TCRdb holds only in-frame clones, not every one. The sample consists of some 84,000 clones, 85% to 90% of them appearing once. This record comes from a study of cytotoxic CD8 clonotypes in ibrutinib-treated CLL. Study-level information: Some 25 partial and 2 complete responses; at median about 70 months, 14 remitted, 12 progressed. Study findings and constraints: Sampling schedules were unmatched across sustained-remission and progressing patients.

The chain joins TRBV4-1 to TRBJ2-7; 9 bases line up with TRBD1. This TCR derives from a human donor with chronic lymphocytic leukemia. The starting material was PBMCs, obtained before ibrutinib treatment. This CDR3 reads CASSQDLDRGIYEQYF. For the CDR3, the DNA is TGCGCCAGCAGTCAAGATCTGGACAGGGGAATTTACGAGCAGTACTTC.